This passage covers 20 T cell receptor beta chains from one sample sequenced in a study of T-cell memory formation after mild COVID-19. TCRdb itself ran the 5' RACE reads through MiXCR, one entry per CDR3 protein. The sample includes around 470,000 distinct CDR3 sequences, around 19% of them seen just once. What was sequenced was PBMCs or a T cell subset sorted from them (not recorded which). Receptors were obtained from an adult woman who had mild COVID-19 (a few samples of this study predate the infection). Cell type and time point are not known.

This clonotype showed up just once. The CDR3 DNA is TGCAGTGCCGCCGGGACTAGCGATTCCGAGCAGTACTTC. As protein: CSAAGTSDSEQYF. V is TRBV20-1 and J is TRBJ2-7; 10 bases line up with TRBD2. The germline CDR1 and CDR2 sequences are DFQATT and SNEGSKA (reference sequence). The V and J ends lost 6 bases and 6 bases, in that order; junction bases with no gene match: 8. This CDR3 is 13 amino acids long.

This clonotype was detected a few times. The chain links TRBV7-2 to TRBJ2-7, with D maybe TRBD2 (5 bases). CDR3 length: 14 residues. The germline V and J ends were trimmed by 6 bases and 3 bases, with 15 bases remaining between them. The V gene's germline CDR1 is SGHTA and CDR2 FQGNSA. The CDR3 here is CASSPGLGLYEQYF. CDR3 nucleotides: TGTGCCAGCAGTCCCGGACTGGGCCTCTACGAGCAGTACTTC.

The rearrangement uses TRBV30 and TRBJ2-2; D possibly corresponds to TRBD1 (5 bases). V was pared by 0 bases and J by 1 base, with 12 bases between. This CDR3 is built from 16 residues. The V gene's germline CDR1 is GTSNPN and CDR2 SVGIG (reference sequence). In DNA, the CDR3 is TGTGCCTGGAGTGTTGAAGGGCAGGGGAACACCGGGGAGCTGTTTTTT. Translating it yields CAWSVEGQGNTGELFF.

V is TRBV21-1 and J is TRBJ1-5; TRBD1 reflects the table's D call only, with no check against the DNA. TRBV21-1 is shown as a pseudogene. The CDR3 sequence is 17 residues long. The CDR3 region has the DNA TGTGCCAGCAGCGAAACGGCCCCGGGGTATAGCAATCAGCCCCAGCATTTT. The encoded protein is CASSETAPGYSNQPQHF.

The chain combines TRBV2 with TRBJ2-7, with D possibly being TRBD1 (5 bases). The V end was cut by 3 bases, the J end by 7 bases, with 19 bases between. Germline CDR1 is SNHLY and CDR2 is FYNNEI. The CDR3 spans 15 residues. Here the CDR3 reads CASSDLRQSPREQYF. The CDR3 nucleotides are TGTGCCAGCAGTGATTTGAGACAGTCCCCCCGGGAGCAGTACTTC.

CDR3 in amino acids: CSALAGGDYGYTF. The CDR3 DNA is TGCAGTGCTCTGGCGGGGGGCGACTATGGCTACACCTTC. J is TRBJ1-2 and V is TRBV20-1, with D possibly matching TRBD1 (6 bases). The CDR3 loop spans 13 amino acids. V lost 5 bases to trimming and J lost 3 bases, with 13 bases between them. CDR1 is DFQATT and CDR2 is SNEGSKA in the germline V gene (reference sequence).

The chain couples TRBV7-2 to TRBJ2-1; 13 bases map to TRBD2. Germline lookup yields CDR1 SGHTA and CDR2 FQGNSA. V lost 2 bases to trimming and J lost 9 bases; unmatched junction nucleotides: 1. The CDR3 has 14 amino acids. The CDR3 sequence: CASSLTSGRGEQFF. For the CDR3, the DNA is TGTGCCAGCAGCTTAACTAGCGGGAGGGGTGAGCAGTTCTTC.

V is TRBV6-5 and J is TRBJ2-3, with D perhaps matching TRBD1 or TRBD2 (5 bases each). Germline CDR1 is MNHEY and CDR2 is SVGAGI. This CDR3 is 16 amino acids long. With 2 bases removed from V and 2 bases from J, the gap between germline ends came to 14 bases. The CDR3 sequence: CASSYGRGLLTDTQYF. CDR3 sequence (DNA): TGTGCCAGCAGTTACGGCCGGGGCTTACTCACAGATACGCAGTATTTT.

This sequence joins TRBV15 and TRBJ2-7, with D perhaps being TRBD1 or TRBD2 (5 bases each). Trimming took off 1 base at V and 8 bases at J, with 15 bases between the two ends. Looked up from germline, CDR1 is LNHNV and CDR2 is YYDKDF (reference sequence). The CDR3 is 14 residues long. CDR3 DNA sequence: TGTGCCACCAGCAGAGGAGGGGAACAGAGTAAGCAGTACTTC. It codes for CATSRGGEQSKQYF.

The chain employs TRBV9 and TRBJ1-3; D is unclear. The CDR3 has 15 residues. Trimming took off 0 bases at V and 4 bases at J, with 11 bases between the two ends. Germline V lookup: CDR1 SGDLS, CDR2 YYNGEE. CDR3 sequence (DNA): TGTGCCAGCAGCGTAGATGGTTTGGGAGGAAACACCATATATTTT. This codes for CASSVDGLGGNTIYF.

The rearrangement uses TRBV2 and TRBJ1-1, with 8 bases aligning to TRBD1. V lost 2 bases and J lost 0; bases outside the gene matches: 2. The CDR3 totals 15 residues. Germline values: CDR1 SNHLY, CDR2 FYNNEI. In DNA form, the CDR3 reads TGTGCCAGCAGTGAACAGGGGGCCTTGAACACTGAAGCTTTCTTT. Residues: CASSEQGALNTEAFF.

This clonotype was counted ten times or more. The chain recombines TRBV12-3 or TRBV12-4 with TRBJ2-7; D gene unclear. The CDR3 totals 13 residues. V gave up 3 bases and J gave up 4 bases, with 10 bases separating them. The CDR3 protein is CASSFSAGYEQYF. The DNA of the CDR3 is TGTGCCAGCAGTTTCTCAGCCGGTTACGAGCAGTACTTC.

This clonotype occurred a few times. V is TRBV3-1 and J is TRBJ1-1, with a tentative D call TRBD1 (6 bases). The CDR3 length is 14 residues. Looked up from germline, CDR1 is LGHDT and CDR2 is YNNKEL (reference sequence). Trimming took off 2 bases at V and 6 bases at J, with 13 bases between the two ends. CDR3 sequence: CASSQPDSLPEAFF. CDR3 in DNA: TGTGCCAGCAGCCAACCGGACAGTCTTCCTGAAGCTTTCTTT.

V is TRBV3-1 and J is TRBJ2-2; possible D gene TRBD2, 6 bases. CDR3 size: 15 residues. Germline lookup yields CDR1 LGHDT and CDR2 YNNKEL (reference sequence). Trimming cost V 2 bases and J 5 bases, with 12 bases left between them. This chain's CDR3 is CASSQPGVLTGELFF. In nucleotides, the CDR3 is TGTGCCAGCAGCCAACCGGGAGTACTGACCGGGGAGCTGTTTTTT.

The CDR3 nucleotides read TGTGCCAGCAGCCAGGGACTAGCGGGTAGTTTGACAGATACGCAGTATTTT. Translation gives CASSQGLAGSLTDTQYF. The gene calls are TRBV4-2 and TRBJ2-3; 12 bases match TRBD2. CDR1 is LGHNA, CDR2 YNFKEQ, per germline. V lost 3 bases to trimming and J lost 3 bases; unmatched junction nucleotides: 7. The CDR3 is 17 residues long.

For the CDR3, the DNA is TGCAGTGCCCATTCACCAGGGGGAAACAGCCCCTACGAGCAGTACTTC. It codes for CSAHSPGGNSPYEQYF. V is TRBV20-1 and J is TRBJ2-7; 7 nucleotides line up with TRBD1. Germline assignment: CDR1 DFQATT and CDR2 SNEGSKA (reference sequence). The CDR3 length is 16 residues. With V trimmed by 6 bases and J by 2 bases, 16 bases remained unmatched.

This clonotype was seen a handful of times. The chain's CDR3 is CASSSTSGYTDTQYF. The CDR3, as DNA: TGTGCCAGCAGCTCGACTAGCGGGTACACAGATACGCAGTATTTT. The chain has TRBV7-9 and TRBJ2-3, with 10 positions matching TRBD2. CDR3 length: 15 amino acids. Trimming removed 4 bases from V and 2 bases from J; junction bases left unmatched: 3. In germline, CDR1 is SEHNR, CDR2 FQNEAQ (reference sequence).

This clonotype was counted a few times. The chain couples TRBV18 to TRBJ2-7; 9 nucleotides agree with TRBD1. The CDR3 consists of 14 residues. CDR1 is KGHSH and CDR2 is LQKENI in the germline V gene. The V and J ends lost 3 bases and 5 bases, in that order; junction bases with no gene match: 5. CDR3 DNA: TGTGCCAGCTCACCCCAACAGGGGGCGGACGAGCAGTACTTC. Translating it yields CASSPQQGADEQYF.

The V and J genes are TRBV4-1 and TRBJ2-5; D call uncertain. The CDR3 is 13 residues long. Looked up from germline, CDR1 is MGHRA and CDR2 is YSYEKL. The V end was cut by 1 base, the J end by 1 base, with 4 bases between. Written as DNA, the CDR3 is TGCGCCAGCAGCCAAGTCCTCCAAGAGACCCAGTACTTC. Its translation: CASSQVLQETQYF.

This clonotype showed up just a few times. The rearrangement links TRBV7-2 to TRBJ2-1; D not certain. Germline values: CDR1 SGHTA, CDR2 FQGNSA. V lost 5 bases and J lost 3, with 14 bases in between. The CDR3 totals 15 residues. The CDR3 region is CASSQFTDHYNEQFF. The DNA for the CDR3 is TGTGCCAGCAGCCAGTTTACGGACCACTACAATGAGCAGTTCTTC.